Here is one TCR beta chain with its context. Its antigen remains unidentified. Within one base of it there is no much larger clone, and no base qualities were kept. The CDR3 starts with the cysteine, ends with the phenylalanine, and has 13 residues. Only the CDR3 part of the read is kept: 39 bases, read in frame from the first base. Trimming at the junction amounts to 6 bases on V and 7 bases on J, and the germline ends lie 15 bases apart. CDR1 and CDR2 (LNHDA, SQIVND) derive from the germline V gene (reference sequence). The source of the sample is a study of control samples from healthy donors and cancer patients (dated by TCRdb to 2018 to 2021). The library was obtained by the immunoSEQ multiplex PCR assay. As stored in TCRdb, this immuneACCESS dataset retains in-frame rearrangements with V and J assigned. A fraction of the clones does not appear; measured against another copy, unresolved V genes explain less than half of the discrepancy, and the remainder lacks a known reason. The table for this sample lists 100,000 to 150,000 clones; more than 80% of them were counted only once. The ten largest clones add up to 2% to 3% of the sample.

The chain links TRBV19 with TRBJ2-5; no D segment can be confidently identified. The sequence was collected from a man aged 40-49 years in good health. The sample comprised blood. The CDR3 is CASSTGSRRTQYF. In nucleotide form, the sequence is TGTGCCAGTAGCACTGGTAGCCGGCGGACCCAGTACTTC.